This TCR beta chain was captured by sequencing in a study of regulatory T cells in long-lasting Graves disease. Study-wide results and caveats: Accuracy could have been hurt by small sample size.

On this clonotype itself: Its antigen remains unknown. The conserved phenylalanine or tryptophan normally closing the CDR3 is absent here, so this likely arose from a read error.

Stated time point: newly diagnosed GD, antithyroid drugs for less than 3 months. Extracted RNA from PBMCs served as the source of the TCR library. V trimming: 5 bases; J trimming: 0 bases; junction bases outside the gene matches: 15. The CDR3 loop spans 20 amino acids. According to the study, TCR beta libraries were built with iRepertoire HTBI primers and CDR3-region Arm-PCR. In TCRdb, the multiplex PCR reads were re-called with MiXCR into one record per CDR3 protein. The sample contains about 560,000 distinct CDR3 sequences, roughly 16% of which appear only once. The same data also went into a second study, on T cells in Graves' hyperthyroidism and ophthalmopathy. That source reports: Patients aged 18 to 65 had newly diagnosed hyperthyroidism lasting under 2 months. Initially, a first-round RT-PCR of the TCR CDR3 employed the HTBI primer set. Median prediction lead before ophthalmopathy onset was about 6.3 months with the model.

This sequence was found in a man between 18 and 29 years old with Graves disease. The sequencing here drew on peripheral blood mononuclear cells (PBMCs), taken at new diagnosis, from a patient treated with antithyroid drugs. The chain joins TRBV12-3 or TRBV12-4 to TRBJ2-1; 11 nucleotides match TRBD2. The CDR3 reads CASSEARWGTSGSSYNEQFL. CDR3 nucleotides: TGTGCCAGCAGTGAAGCGCGATGGGGCACTAGCGGGAGCTCCTACAATGAGCAGTTCCTC.